This T cell receptor beta chain was identified in a study of T cell responses to AZD1222 COVID-19 vaccine. CDR3 length: 12 residues. V was pared by 7 bases and J by 6 bases, with 12 bases between. Germline loops: CDR1 MDHEN, CDR2 SYDVKM. Method: immunoSEQ multiplex PCR; TCRdb's copy keeps in-frame clones and lacks some. The table records 150,000 to 200,000 clones, about 88% of them present only once. The chain employs TRBV28 and TRBJ1-1, with TRBD1 as a possible D gene (5 bases). This material consisted of peripheral blood, taken on day 0 of AZD1222 vaccination. The sequence was obtained from an adult in good health. CDR3: CASITGPAEAFF. The CDR3, as DNA: TGTGCCAGCATCACAGGCCCCGCTGAAGCTTTCTTT.